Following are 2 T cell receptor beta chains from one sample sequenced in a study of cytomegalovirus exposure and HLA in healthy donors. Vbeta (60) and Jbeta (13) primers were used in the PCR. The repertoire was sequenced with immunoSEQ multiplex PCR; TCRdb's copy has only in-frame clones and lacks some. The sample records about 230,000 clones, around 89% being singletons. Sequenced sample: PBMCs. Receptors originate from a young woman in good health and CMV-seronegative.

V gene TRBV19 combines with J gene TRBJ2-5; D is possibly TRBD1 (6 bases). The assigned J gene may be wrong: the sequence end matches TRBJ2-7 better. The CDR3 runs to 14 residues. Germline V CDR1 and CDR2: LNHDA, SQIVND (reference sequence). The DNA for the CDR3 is TGTGCCAGTAGTACACCGGGACAAAGCTACGAGCAGTACTTC. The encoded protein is CASSTPGQSYEQYF.

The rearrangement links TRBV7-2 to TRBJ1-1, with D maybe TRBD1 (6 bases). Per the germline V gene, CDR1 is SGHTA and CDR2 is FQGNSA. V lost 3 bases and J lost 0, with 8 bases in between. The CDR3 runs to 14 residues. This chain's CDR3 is CASSFQGMNTEAFF. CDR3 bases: TGTGCCAGCAGCTTTCAGGGGATGAACACTGAAGCTTTCTTT.